This is a list of T cell receptor beta chains from one sample in a study of cytomegalovirus exposure and HLA in healthy donors. This table comes from immunoSEQ multiplex PCR, and its TCRdb copy is limited to in-frame clones, with some not included. The table lists 160,000 or so clones, more than 70% of them singletons. The sample comprised PBMCs. The receptors were gathered from a man aged 18 to 29 in good health and CMV-seronegative. Each CDR3 is given with its conserved first and last residue. D genes are given only for firm matches. Size tells how often a clone was seen (once, few, many) or the class of an expanded clone, and some rows leave it out.

v_call: TRBV5-1
clone_size: .
j_call: TRBJ1-4
d_call: .
cdr3_nt: TGCGCCAGCAGCTTCCCGGGTAATGAAAAACTGTTTTTT
cdr3_aa: CASSFPGNEKLFF

v_call: TRBV6-6
clone_size: .
j_call: TRBJ2-7
d_call: TRBD1
cdr3_nt: TGTGCCAGCAGGGAAACAGGACAGGGCGCCTACGAGCAGTACTTC
cdr3_aa: CASRETGQGAYEQYF

v_call: TRBV7-2
clone_size: .
j_call: TRBJ2-5
d_call: .
cdr3_nt: TGTGCCAGCAGCGCGGGCCTTCCGGAGACCCAGTACTTC
cdr3_aa: CASSAGLPETQYF

v_call: TRBV7-8
clone_size: .
j_call: TRBJ2-4
d_call: TRBD1
cdr3_nt: TGTGCCAGCAGCCAGAGTACCGGGACAGGGCAGCTCATTCAGTACTTC
cdr3_aa: CASSQSTGTGQLIQYF

v_call: TRBV7-6
clone_size: .
j_call: TRBJ2-7
d_call: .
cdr3_nt: TGTGCCAGCAGGGAGGGGTCAACCTACGAGCAGTACTTC
cdr3_aa: CASREGSTYEQYF

v_call: TRBV27
clone_size: few
j_call: TRBJ1-2
d_call: .
cdr3_nt: TGTGCCAGCAGTCTACAGGGTAACTATGGCTACACCTTC
cdr3_aa: CASSLQGNYGYTF

v_call: TRBV27
clone_size: .
j_call: TRBJ1-2
d_call: .
cdr3_nt: TGTGCCAGCAGTTTAAACGGTGCTAACTATGGCTACACCTTC
cdr3_aa: CASSLNGANYGYTF

v_call: TRBV28
clone_size: once
j_call: TRBJ2-3
d_call: TRBD1
cdr3_nt: TGTGCCAGCAGTCCCAGGACAGGGGGCGCGGCCGTCCAAGATACGCAGTATTTT
cdr3_aa: CASSPRTGGAAVQDTQYF

v_call: TRBV5-6
clone_size: .
j_call: TRBJ1-4
d_call: .
cdr3_nt: TGTGCCAGCAGCTTTGACAGGCGAAGAGGGGAAGCTGATGAAAAACTGTTTTTT
cdr3_aa: CASSFDRRRGEADEKLFF

v_call: TRBV4-3
clone_size: .
j_call: TRBJ2-7
d_call: TRBD2
cdr3_nt: TGCGCCAGCAGCCAAGCGACTAGCGCGTCCTACGAGCAGTACTTC
cdr3_aa: CASSQATSASYEQYF

v_call: TRBV6-5
clone_size: .
j_call: TRBJ1-2
d_call: .
cdr3_nt: TGTGCCAGCAGTTTGCAGGGCGGGAAATACTATGGCTACACCTTC
cdr3_aa: CASSLQGGKYYGYTF

v_call: TRBV6-1
clone_size: once
j_call: TRBJ2-5
d_call: .
cdr3_nt: TGTGCCAGCAACAAAGAGATGGAGTCGGCGGAGACCCAGTACTTC
cdr3_aa: CASNKEMESAETQYF

v_call: TRBV28
clone_size: .
j_call: TRBJ2-7
d_call: TRBD2
cdr3_nt: TGTGCCAGCAGTTTGGGGGGCGGGAGGGCCCTCTACGAGCAGTACTTC
cdr3_aa: CASSLGGGRALYEQYF

v_call: TRBV6-5
clone_size: .
j_call: TRBJ2-1
d_call: .
cdr3_nt: TGTGCCAGCAGTTCTGTTTCGGGTGAGCAGTTCTTC
cdr3_aa: CASSSVSGEQFF

v_call: TRBV6-1
clone_size: .
j_call: TRBJ2-5
d_call: .
cdr3_nt: TGTGCCAGCACCGACGGCCCCCAGGCAGAGACCCAGTACTTC
cdr3_aa: CASTDGPQAETQYF

v_call: TRBV29-1
clone_size: .
j_call: TRBJ2-7
d_call: TRBD1
cdr3_nt: TGCAGCGTCACCGGGACAGCCTACGAGCAGTACTTC
cdr3_aa: CSVTGTAYEQYF

v_call: TRBV4-1
clone_size: .
j_call: TRBJ2-7
d_call: .
cdr3_nt: TGCGCCAGCAGCCAAGAAGAGAGATCAGGGGTCTACGAGCAGTACTTC
cdr3_aa: CASSQEERSGVYEQYF

v_call: TRBV4-1
clone_size: .
j_call: TRBJ1-2
d_call: TRBD1
cdr3_nt: TGCGCCAGCAGCCCCACCCCGGGACAGTCCTATGGCTACACCTTC
cdr3_aa: CASSPTPGQSYGYTF

v_call: TRBV28
clone_size: .
j_call: TRBJ2-2
d_call: .
cdr3_nt: TGTGCCAGCACCCTTACGGACAGAAACACCGGGGAGCTGTTTTTT
cdr3_aa: CASTLTDRNTGELFF

v_call: TRBV19
clone_size: .
j_call: TRBJ2-1
d_call: TRBD2
cdr3_nt: TGTGCCAGTAGTCCTTCTCTAGCGGGAGCTAGGAATGAGCAGTTCTTC
cdr3_aa: CASSPSLAGARNEQFF

v_call: TRBV4-2
clone_size: .
j_call: TRBJ2-3
d_call: .
cdr3_nt: TGTGCCAGCAGCCAAGCCCTAGGAACTCTCAAGGATACGCAGTATTTT
cdr3_aa: CASSQALGTLKDTQYF

v_call: TRBV19
clone_size: .
j_call: TRBJ2-7
d_call: .
cdr3_nt: TGTGCCACTTGGGGCCGGACCCCCTACGAGCAGTACTTC
cdr3_aa: CATWGRTPYEQYF

v_call: TRBV4-3
clone_size: .
j_call: TRBJ2-7
d_call: TRBD1
cdr3_nt: TGCGCCAGCAGCCAAGAACAGGGGAAATCCTACGAGCAGTACTTC
cdr3_aa: CASSQEQGKSYEQYF

v_call: TRBV9
clone_size: .
j_call: TRBJ2-7
d_call: .
cdr3_nt: TGTGCCAGCAGCGCCGGTTACGAGCAGTACTTC
cdr3_aa: CASSAGYEQYF

v_call: TRBV27
clone_size: .
j_call: TRBJ1-1
d_call: TRBD1
cdr3_nt: TGTGCCAGCAGTCCCGGGACAGGGGTGGCTGAAGCTTTCTTT
cdr3_aa: CASSPGTGVAEAFF

v_call: TRBV7-9
clone_size: .
j_call: TRBJ1-2
d_call: .
cdr3_nt: TGTGCCAGCAGTGACCCGGGACATCCGATACCCCCCGATGGCTACACCTTC
cdr3_aa: CASSDPGHPIPPDGYTF

v_call: TRBV9
clone_size: once
j_call: TRBJ2-1
d_call: TRBD2
cdr3_nt: TGTGCCAGCAGCGTAGCTCCGGGAGGGAGCTCCTACAATGAGCAGTTCTTC
cdr3_aa: CASSVAPGGSSYNEQFF

v_call: TRBV5-6
clone_size: .
j_call: TRBJ1-1
d_call: TRBD1
cdr3_nt: TGTGCCAGCAGTTTACAGGGGGGGAACACTGAAGCTTTCTTT
cdr3_aa: CASSLQGGNTEAFF

v_call: TRBV7-9
clone_size: .
j_call: TRBJ1-6
d_call: .
cdr3_nt: TGTGCCAGCAGCTTGGGGCCGCTTCTCCACTTT
cdr3_aa: CASSLGPLLHF

v_call: TRBV7-6
clone_size: .
j_call: TRBJ2-7
d_call: .
cdr3_nt: TGTGCCAGCAGCTTTGGGGGGAGGTACGAGCAGTACTTC
cdr3_aa: CASSFGGRYEQYF

v_call: TRBV6-5
clone_size: .
j_call: TRBJ2-5
d_call: .
cdr3_nt: TGTGCCAGCAGTTACGATCGCAGGGGCGAGACCCAGTACTTC
cdr3_aa: CASSYDRRGETQYF

v_call: TRBV6-1
clone_size: once
j_call: TRBJ1-3
d_call: .
cdr3_nt: TGTGCCAGCAGTGAACAAGGAGGGACCGATAACCGAAACACCATATATTTT
cdr3_aa: CASSEQGGTDNRNTIYF

v_call: TRBV19
clone_size: .
j_call: TRBJ2-6
d_call: .
cdr3_nt: TGTGCCAGTAGTATCCAGACAGCAATATTCTCTGGGGCCAACGTCCTGACTTTC
cdr3_aa: CASSIQTAIFSGANVLTF

v_call: TRBV2
clone_size: .
j_call: TRBJ2-1
d_call: .
cdr3_nt: TGTGCCAGCAGTGAACAACAAATGGGGGCCGATGAGCAGTTCTTC
cdr3_aa: CASSEQQMGADEQFF

v_call: TRBV5-1
clone_size: .
j_call: TRBJ1-4
d_call: .
cdr3_nt: TGCGCCAGCACACTAGGGGGGGCAACTAATGAAAAACTGTTTTTT
cdr3_aa: CASTLGGATNEKLFF

v_call: TRBV11-3
clone_size: .
j_call: TRBJ1-1
d_call: .
cdr3_nt: TGTGCCAGCAGCCGAGGGACTAACACTGAAGCTTTCTTT
cdr3_aa: CASSRGTNTEAFF

v_call: TRBV27
clone_size: .
j_call: TRBJ2-7
d_call: TRBD1
cdr3_nt: TGTGCCAGCAGCTTGGGACAGACCTACGAGCAGTACTTC
cdr3_aa: CASSLGQTYEQYF

v_call: TRBV14
clone_size: .
j_call: TRBJ1-2
d_call: TRBD1
cdr3_nt: TGTGCCAGCAGCCCGAACAGGGGGGTGGAAGGCTACACCTTC
cdr3_aa: CASSPNRGVEGYTF

v_call: TRBV7-7
clone_size: few
j_call: TRBJ1-5
d_call: .
cdr3_nt: TGTGCTAGCAGCTTAGTAGGTACAGTACATAGCAATCAGCCCCAGCATTTT
cdr3_aa: CASSLVGTVHSNQPQHF

v_call: TRBV29-1
clone_size: .
j_call: TRBJ1-1
d_call: TRBD1
cdr3_nt: TGCAGCGTTGAAGGCGGGACAGCGAACACTGAAGCTTTCTTT
cdr3_aa: CSVEGGTANTEAFF

v_call: TRBV11-1
clone_size: once
j_call: TRBJ2-5
d_call: TRBD2
cdr3_nt: TGTGCCAGCAGCCCCAGCGGGAGGGCCTTCCAAGAGACCCAGTACTTC
cdr3_aa: CASSPSGRAFQETQYF

v_call: TRBV6-6
clone_size: .
j_call: TRBJ2-3
d_call: .
cdr3_nt: TGTGCCAGCAGTTACCGGGGCACAGATACGCAGTATTTT
cdr3_aa: CASSYRGTDTQYF

v_call: TRBV19
clone_size: .
j_call: TRBJ2-3
d_call: .
cdr3_nt: TGTGCCAGTAGTATTACCGCCGGGGATACGCAGTATTTT
cdr3_aa: CASSITAGDTQYF

v_call: TRBV19
clone_size: .
j_call: TRBJ1-1
d_call: TRBD1
cdr3_nt: TGTGCCAGTAGTTTCGGGACAGGGAGAACTGAAGCTTTCTTT
cdr3_aa: CASSFGTGRTEAFF

v_call: TRBV20-1
clone_size: .
j_call: TRBJ1-2
d_call: .
cdr3_nt: TGCAGTGTGAGTTCTAACTATGGCTACACCTTC
cdr3_aa: CSVSSNYGYTF

v_call: TRBV6-5
clone_size: .
j_call: TRBJ1-2
d_call: TRBD1
cdr3_nt: TGTGCCAGCAGTTCGGACAGGCTTGATGGCTACACCTTC
cdr3_aa: CASSSDRLDGYTF

v_call: TRBV7-2
clone_size: .
j_call: TRBJ2-3
d_call: TRBD2
cdr3_nt: TGTGCCAGCAGCGTAGGAGCCGGAGGGCGGGGGGATACGCAGTATTTT
cdr3_aa: CASSVGAGGRGDTQYF

v_call: TRBV27
clone_size: .
j_call: TRBJ2-1
d_call: TRBD2
cdr3_nt: TGTGCCAGCAGTAGCGACGGACTAGCGGGGGATCGATACAATGAGCAGTTCTTC
cdr3_aa: CASSSDGLAGDRYNEQFF

v_call: TRBV5-6
clone_size: once
j_call: TRBJ2-5
d_call: TRBD2
cdr3_nt: TGTGCCAGCAGCTTGACTAGCGGACAAGAGACCCAGTACTTC
cdr3_aa: CASSLTSGQETQYF

v_call: TRBV5-4
clone_size: once
j_call: TRBJ2-5
d_call: .
cdr3_nt: TGTGCCACCACCCCCGGGGAATCGGAGACCCAGTACTTC
cdr3_aa: CATTPGESETQYF

v_call: TRBV5-1
clone_size: .
j_call: TRBJ2-2
d_call: TRBD1
cdr3_nt: TGCGCCAGCAGTCAGGGGACAGAGAACACCGGGGAGCTGTTTTTT
cdr3_aa: CASSQGTENTGELFF

v_call: TRBV5-1
clone_size: many
j_call: TRBJ1-4
d_call: TRBD1
cdr3_nt: TGCGCCAGCAAGGGGGCCACTAATGAAAAACTGTTTTTT
cdr3_aa: CASKGATNEKLFF

v_call: TRBV5-6
clone_size: .
j_call: TRBJ2-4
d_call: .
cdr3_nt: TGTGCCAGCAGCGAACTAAACCAAGGTTTTGACATTCAGTACTTC
cdr3_aa: CASSELNQGFDIQYF

v_call: TRBV10-1
clone_size: few
j_call: TRBJ2-3
d_call: .
cdr3_nt: TGCGCCAGCAGTGGTGAAATGGAGGGCCTCACAGATACGCAGTATTTT
cdr3_aa: CASSGEMEGLTDTQYF

v_call: TRBV2
clone_size: .
j_call: TRBJ2-3
d_call: .
cdr3_nt: TGTGCCAGCAGTGGGGGATCCGGACTAACAGATACGCAGTATTTT
cdr3_aa: CASSGGSGLTDTQYF

v_call: TRBV29-1
clone_size: .
j_call: TRBJ2-1
d_call: TRBD1
cdr3_nt: TGCAGCGCCAGATCTTTAGGACAGGGCCCTTGGGATGAGCAGTTCTTC
cdr3_aa: CSARSLGQGPWDEQFF

v_call: TRBV6-1
clone_size: .
j_call: TRBJ1-1
d_call: .
cdr3_nt: TGTGCCAGCAGTACAGGGCTCATGAACACTGAAGCTTTCTTT
cdr3_aa: CASSTGLMNTEAFF

v_call: TRBV7-9
clone_size: .
j_call: TRBJ1-5
d_call: TRBD1
cdr3_nt: TGTGCCAGCAGCTCCGGACAGGGGAATCAGCCCCAGCATTTT
cdr3_aa: CASSSGQGNQPQHF